The clone carrying this T cell receptor (beta chain) was counted a single time. There are 13 residues in the CDR3. The junction had 8 bases not matched to a gene; V was cut back by 7 bases and J by 7 bases. Germline lookup yields CDR1 SGHTA and CDR2 FQGNSA. These data originate in a study of blood T cell repertoires in COVID-19. Whole-study context: Acute-phase and convalescent COVID-19 samples originated in the United States, Italy and Spain.

How the authors handled the data: Amplifying reference gene primers gave estimates of nucleated cell counts. TCRdb's copy holds only in-frame clones and misses some; the assay was immunoSEQ multiplex PCR. Clone size and the V and J calls come from that table; the DNA yielded D and trimming. The table has 150,000 to 200,000 clones, 70% to 90% seen once. Material: peripheral blood. V is TRBV7-2 and J is TRBJ1-2; the match to TRBD1 covers 8 bases. This sequence was found in a woman aged 80 or over with COVID-19, enrolled during active disease. As DNA, the CDR3 is TGTGCCAGCAACCAGGACAGGGCCTCTGGCTACACCTTC. It translates to CASNQDRASGYTF.